A selection of T cell receptor beta chains follows, all from one sample in a study of T cells after yellow fever vaccination. TCRdb used MiXCR to reprocess the 5' RACE reads, holding one entry per CDR3 protein. The sample yields hundreds of thousands of distinct CDR3 sequences, approximately 13% seen once. This specimen was PBMCs, taken on the day of the yellow fever booster vaccination. These receptors all come from a young man who received the YFV17D yellow fever vaccine. The conserved cysteine and the conserved F or W are not part of the CDR3 here. The size field is filled for only some rows; it gives once, few, many or a size class.

V	J	size	CDR3
TRBV12-3/TRBV12-4	TRBJ2-1	NA	ASSLGQFNEQF
TRBV11-1	TRBJ2-7	few	ASSLGGLAGLHSYEQY
TRBV7-7	TRBJ2-2	NA	ASSLHHNTGDLF
TRBV20-1	TRBJ2-1	NA	SARGAGGGNEQF
TRBV6-1	TRBJ2-2	NA	ASRGLAGARGTGELF
TRBV5-1	TRBJ2-1	few	ASSIDQSSYNEQF
TRBV20-1	TRBJ2-1	NA	SASLLAGVWF
TRBV15	TRBJ2-7	few	ATSRAGSYEQY
TRBV6-5	TRBJ2-1	NA	ASSYSPSGSSYNEQF
TRBV9	TRBJ1-1	NA	ASSVDSGTEAF
TRBV18	TRBJ2-7	few	ASSLPGAPYEQY
TRBV7-9	TRBJ1-4	few	ASSGQGEKLF
TRBV24-1	TRBJ2-1	few	APFLPREQF
TRBV6-4	TRBJ2-1	NA	ASSDGAGEQF
TRBV20-1	TRBJ1-2	NA	RGAMDT
TRBV27	TRBJ1-1	few	ASSPGTTQAF
TRBV5-1	TRBJ2-5	few	ASSFTRQGETQY
TRBV27	TRBJ1-5	few	ASRPIGGQGNNQPQH
TRBV10-3	TRBJ2-3	many	AISESPDSDTQY
TRBV19	TRBJ1-3	NA	ASRPGTAGNTIY
TRBV9	TRBJ2-3	few	ASSVESTDTQY
TRBV5-1	TRBJ2-1	NA	ASSSLSGAYNEQF
TRBV3-1	TRBJ2-5	NA	ASSERAGQRGETQY
TRBV5-1	TRBJ2-3	NA	ASSQTGFIPDTQY
TRBV6-1	TRBJ2-3	NA	ASSPGGPTDTQY
TRBV19	TRBJ1-1	few	ASTGQGATEAF
TRBV11-2	TRBJ2-7	few	ASTPTWHEQY
TRBV6-1	TRBJ2-1	NA	ASTGLAGGKDEQF